This is a list of T cell receptor beta chains from one sample in a study of blood T cell repertoires in COVID-19. Here immunoSEQ multiplex PCR was the method, and the copy in TCRdb shows in-frame clones only, minus some. Here the sample spans under 70,000 clones, around three quarters being singletons. The specimen was peripheral blood. Receptors were obtained from a human donor in a cohort sampled during active COVID-19. Each CDR3 is given with its conserved first and last residue. A D gene is named only where the DNA matches it firmly. Clone size appears in some rows only: once, few, many, or a class for an expanded clone.

DNA,CDR3,V,D,J,size
TGTGCCAGCAGCTTCACGTTGGGGTCTAGCGGGCCCAGTTACAATGAGCAGTTCTTC,CASSFTLGSSGPSYNEQFF,TRBV7-9,TRBD2,TRBJ2-1,-
TGTGCCAGCAGTTTGCAGGACTCCTACGAGCAGTACTTC,CASSLQDSYEQYF,TRBV28,-,TRBJ2-7,-
TGTGCCAGTAGTCGGAACAGGGGCGACGAGCAGTTCTTC,CASSRNRGDEQFF,TRBV19,TRBD1,TRBJ2-1,-
TGTGCCAGCAGCTTTCTCGGGGGCACTGAAGCTTTCTTT,CASSFLGGTEAFF,TRBV7-9,-,TRBJ1-1,few
TGTGCCACCAGTGACCGGTGGGGCACCTGGACAGGGGCACCCGGGGAGCTGTTTTTT,CATSDRWGTWTGAPGELFF,TRBV24-1,TRBD1,TRBJ2-2,-
TGTGCCAGCAGTCTGCCTAGCGGGAGCGGAGAGACCCAGTACTTC,CASSLPSGSGETQYF,TRBV28,TRBD2,TRBJ2-5,-
TGTGCCAGCAGTAGACGACAGGGCAATTCCTACGAGCAGTACTTC,CASSRRQGNSYEQYF,TRBV27,TRBD1,TRBJ2-7,-
TGTGCCAGCAGCTTGGGGGGGCGGCCCTACTCCTACGAGCAGTACTTC,CASSLGGRPYSYEQYF,TRBV5-6,-,TRBJ2-7,-
TGTGCCAGCACCGTGGGGGGTAATTCCTACGAGCAGTACTTC,CASTVGGNSYEQYF,TRBV2,-,TRBJ2-7,-
TGCGCCAGCCGAGTGGCAGGGGGGTTCGAGCAGTACTTC,CASRVAGGFEQYF,TRBV5-1,-,TRBJ2-7,-
TGTGCCACCAGTGACCGCGGGACTAGCGGCTCCTACGAGCAGTACTTC,CATSDRGTSGSYEQYF,TRBV24-1,TRBD2,TRBJ2-7,-
TGTGCCAGCAGTTACCTAAAAACAAGGGGTAGCACTGAAGCTTTCTTT,CASSYLKTRGSTEAFF,TRBV6-5,-,TRBJ1-1,-
TGCAGTGCTAGTGTAGCGGGCACAGATACGCAGTATTTT,CSASVAGTDTQYF,TRBV20-1,-,TRBJ2-3,-
TGTGCCACCAGTGATTTCGGGGGAGCGGTAGATACGCAGTATTTT,CATSDFGGAVDTQYF,TRBV24-1,-,TRBJ2-3,-